The entry below describes one T cell receptor (beta chain). This record comes from a study of CD8 T cells in Susac syndrome. After extraction with the RNeasy kit, about 0.5 to 1 ug of the RNA was reverse transcribed using random hexamers. MiXCR, run by TCRdb on the immunoSEQ multiplex PCR reads, gives a single entry per CDR3 protein. Here the sample spans around 130,000 distinct CDR3 sequences, 95% to 96% being singletons. This receptor was taken from a human donor with Susac syndrome. The sequenced sample consisted of CD4+ T cells from PBMCs.

Here the CDR3 reads CASSQLAKDTQYF. CDR3 coding DNA: TGTGCCAGCAGCCAACTAGCCAAAGATACGCAGTATTTT. This chain links TRBV3-1 with TRBJ2-3; D is perhaps TRBD2 (5 bases). This CDR3 is built from 13 residues. Germline lookup yields CDR1 LGHDT and CDR2 YNNKEL (reference sequence). The V end was cut by 2 bases, the J end by 5 bases, with 8 bases between.